Listed below are T cell receptor beta chains from one sample, sequenced in a study of blood T cell repertoires in COVID-19. This table comes from immunoSEQ multiplex PCR, and its TCRdb copy is limited to in-frame clones, with some not included. Of 350,000 to 450,000 clones in the sample, 75% to 90% were seen once. Material for sequencing was peripheral blood. The receptors here all came from a woman between 18 and 29 years old with acute or convalescent COVID-19. Each CDR3 is given with its conserved first and last residue. Fields, in order: clone size, D gene, J gene, V gene, CDR3 DNA, CDR3 protein. A D gene is named only where the DNA matches it firmly. Not all rows give a size; the values are once, few, many and, for expanded clones, a class.

few - TRBJ1-2 TRBV7-8 TGTGCCAGCAGCTTAAACGGGTTTAACTATGGCTACACCTTC CASSLNGFNYGYTF
- - TRBJ1-5 TRBV4-1 TGCGCCAGCAGCCAAGGGTGGGAGGTTTGGCATCAGCCCCAGCATTTT CASSQGWEVWHQPQHF
- - TRBJ1-3 TRBV2 TGTGCCAGCAACTGGGACAACTCTGGAAACACCATATATTTT CASNWDNSGNTIYF
- - TRBJ1-2 TRBV14 TGTGCCAGCAGCCAAGATACCCTCAGCTATGGCTACACCTTC CASSQDTLSYGYTF
- TRBD1 TRBJ2-5 TRBV30 TGTGCCTGGAGTGTAGTGGGACAGGGAGTTGCGACCCAGTACTTC CAWSVVGQGVATQYF
- TRBD1 TRBJ2-1 TRBV7-8 TGTGCCAGCAGCTTAGCAGCGGGACAGGGCGCCAATGAGCAGTTCTTC CASSLAAGQGANEQFF
- - TRBJ1-3 TRBV7-2 TGTGCCAGCAGCCTAGCGGGAGGTATTGCGGGAAACACCATATATTTT CASSLAGGIAGNTIYF
- TRBD1 TRBJ1-6 TRBV6-1 TGTGCCAGCAGTGAAGACAGGGGAAATTCACCCCTCCACTTT CASSEDRGNSPLHF
- - TRBJ2-2 TRBV9 TGTGCCAGCAGCGTAGAAGTCCGAGACACCGGGGAGCTGTTTTTT CASSVEVRDTGELFF
- - TRBJ2-1 TRBV9 TGTGCCAGCAGCGTGGTAGTGAATGAGCAGTTCTTC CASSVVVNEQFF
- TRBD1 TRBJ1-2 TRBV5-4 TGTGCCAGCAGCTTGGGACAGGGGGCTGCCGGCTACACCTTC CASSLGQGAAGYTF
few - TRBJ2-7 TRBV6-5 TGTGCCAGCAGAACAGGGAACTACGAGCAGTACTTC CASRTGNYEQYF
- - TRBJ2-7 TRBV2 TGTGCCAGCAGTGACGGAAGGGACTCCCTCTCCTACGAGCAGTACTTC CASSDGRDSLSYEQYF
- - TRBJ1-5 TRBV3-1/TRBV3-2 TGTGCCAGCAGCACCCTCACAGGTACGCCCCAGCATTTT CASSTLTGTPQHF
- - TRBJ1-1 TRBV2 TGTGCCAGCAGTGAAGGCCGGGTCCCGAGGTACACTGAAGCTTTCTTT CASSEGRVPRYTEAFF
- TRBD1 TRBJ2-7 TRBV24-1 TGTGCCACCAGTGATTTCGGTGGGACAGGTGAATACGAGCAGTACTTC CATSDFGGTGEYEQYF
- TRBD2 TRBJ2-2 TRBV7-2 TGTGCCAGCAGCTTAGGCGGGAGCAGGAACACCGGGGAGCTGTTTTTT CASSLGGSRNTGELFF
- - TRBJ1-1 TRBV7-2 TGTGCCAGCAGCTTGTTTCCGGACACTGAAGCTTTCTTT CASSLFPDTEAFF
- - TRBJ2-7 TRBV28 TGTGCCAGCCGGGGAACGAACTACGAGCAGTACTTC CASRGTNYEQYF
- - TRBJ1-3 TRBV30 TGTGCCTGGAGGGGTCAGGACAGCCTTGGAAACACCATATATTTT CAWRGQDSLGNTIYF
- - TRBJ2-3 TRBV5-1 TGCGCCAGCAGCTTGGATGGGGGGAGCACAGATACGCAGTATTTT CASSLDGGSTDTQYF
- TRBD2 TRBJ2-2 TRBV9 TGTGCCAGCAGGAGGACTAGCCAGAACACCGGGGAGCTGTTTTTT CASRRTSQNTGELFF
- - TRBJ1-5 TRBV12-3/TRBV12-4 TGTGCCAGCAGGACTTCGGCGCAGCCCCAGCATTTT CASRTSAQPQHF
- - TRBJ1-5 TRBV19 TGTGCCAGTAGAAAACAGGACTATAGCAATCAGCCCCAGCATTTT CASRKQDYSNQPQHF
- - TRBJ1-6 TRBV5-4 TGTGCCAGCAGCTCACGTACGGAGGGGTCACCCCTCCACTTT CASSSRTEGSPLHF
- TRBD1 TRBJ2-7 TRBV4-1 TGCGCCAGCAGCGACAGGGTCTCCTACGAGCAGTACTTC CASSDRVSYEQYF
once - TRBJ1-4 TRBV28 TGTGCCAGCAGTTTGTTTCGGACAAATGAAAAACTGTTTTTT CASSLFRTNEKLFF
- TRBD2 TRBJ2-6 TRBV4-2 TGTGCCAGCAGCCAAGAGAGCGGGGGTGGGGCCAACGTCCTGACTTTC CASSQESGGGANVLTF
- TRBD1 TRBJ1-3 TRBV18 TGTGCCAGCTCACCCCCGACAGGGTTGGACACCATATATTTT CASSPPTGLDTIYF
- - TRBJ2-7 TRBV5-1 TGCGCCAGCAGCTCCATAGCGGCTTCCTACGAGCAGTACTTC CASSSIAASYEQYF
- TRBD2 TRBJ2-5 TRBV7-2 TGTGCCAGCAGCTTGCGGGGGTACCAAGAGACCCAGTACTTC CASSLRGYQETQYF
- TRBD2 TRBJ2-1 TRBV27 TGTGCCAGCAGTTTAAACGGGGGGAGCAACAATGAGCAGTTCTTC CASSLNGGSNNEQFF
- - TRBJ2-7 TRBV9 TGTGCCAGCAGCCCCAACCCGGGTAGGTACGAGCAGTACTTC CASSPNPGRYEQYF
- TRBD1 TRBJ1-2 TRBV5-1 TGCGCCAGCAGCCCCGGACAGGGTGACTATGGCTACACCTTC CASSPGQGDYGYTF
- - TRBJ1-1 TRBV9 TGTGCCAGCAGCCCCCAAGGACACCAGTCCACTGAAGCTTTCTTT CASSPQGHQSTEAFF
few TRBD1 TRBJ2-7 TRBV7-3 TGTGCCAGCAGCTTAACCGGGACAGGGGGCTGGGAGCAGTACTTC CASSLTGTGGWEQYF
- - TRBJ1-4 TRBV28 TGTGCCAGCGGGCAGACTGAAAAACTGTTTTTT CASGQTEKLFF
- TRBD1 TRBJ1-5 TRBV19 TGTGCCAGTAGTACCCGGGACAGGGGGCCTGTTCAGCCCCAGCATTTT CASSTRDRGPVQPQHF
- TRBD1 TRBJ1-2 TRBV6-1 TGTGCCAGCAGTGAGCAAGGGGGCCGGCGGGGCTACACCTTC CASSEQGGRRGYTF
- - TRBJ1-6 TRBV19 TGTGCCAGTAGTATCGTAGTCTATAATTCACCCCTCCACTTT CASSIVVYNSPLHF
- - TRBJ1-1 TRBV18 TGTGCCAGCTCTACGCGGAACACTGAAGCTTTCTTT CASSTRNTEAFF
- - TRBJ1-4 TRBV7-9 TGTGCCAGCAGCTTAGAGCTTCTAGCTAATGAAAAACTGTTTTTT CASSLELLANEKLFF
- - TRBJ1-4 TRBV9 TGTGCCAGCAGCGTCTCCCCACACCCAACTAATGAAAAACTGTTTTTT CASSVSPHPTNEKLFF
- - TRBJ2-1 TRBV27 TGTGCCAGCAGTTTAAGGGAGGGGGTACTCGATGAGCAGTTCTTC CASSLREGVLDEQFF
- - TRBJ2-1 TRBV29-1 TGCAGCGTTGAATTTGTAGACACCTACAATGAGCAGTTCTTC CSVEFVDTYNEQFF
- TRBD1 TRBJ1-2 TRBV5-6 TGTGCCAGCAGCTTGATCTTCTCGCGGCAGGGGGCAGACTATGGCTACACCTTC CASSLIFSRQGADYGYTF
- - TRBJ2-7 TRBV19 TGTGCCAGTAGTAATAGCGGTGCCTACGAGCAGTACTTC CASSNSGAYEQYF
- - TRBJ1-5 TRBV5-5 TGTGCCAGCAGCTTCGACACGGATGCTGGGCCCCAGCATTTT CASSFDTDAGPQHF
- - TRBJ2-7 TRBV4-1 TGCGCCAGCAGCCAAGTCTTGGGCGCAGAGCAGTACTTC CASSQVLGAEQYF
- TRBD1 TRBJ2-4 TRBV7-8 TGTGCCAGCAGCTGGGACAGGGTTGGGGCCAAAAACATTCAGTACTTC CASSWDRVGAKNIQYF
- - TRBJ2-3 TRBV29-1 TGCAGCGTTGGGCAGGCAGGCACAGATACGCAGTATTTT CSVGQAGTDTQYF